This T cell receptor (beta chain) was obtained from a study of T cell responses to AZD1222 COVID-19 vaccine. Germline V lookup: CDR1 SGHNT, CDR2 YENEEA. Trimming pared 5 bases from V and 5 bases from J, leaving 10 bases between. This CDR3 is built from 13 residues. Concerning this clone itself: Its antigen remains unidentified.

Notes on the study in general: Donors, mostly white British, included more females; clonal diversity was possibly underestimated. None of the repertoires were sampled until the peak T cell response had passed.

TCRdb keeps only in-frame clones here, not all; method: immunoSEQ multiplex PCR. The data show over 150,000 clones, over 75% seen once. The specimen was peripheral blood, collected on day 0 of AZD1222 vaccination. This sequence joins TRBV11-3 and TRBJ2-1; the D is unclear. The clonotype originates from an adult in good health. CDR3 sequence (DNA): TGTGCCAGCAGCCCCGGCAGCCACAATGAGCAGTTCTTC. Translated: CASSPGSHNEQFF. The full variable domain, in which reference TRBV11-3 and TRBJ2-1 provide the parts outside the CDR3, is EAGVVQSPRYKIIEKKQPVAFWCNPISGHNTLYWYLQNLGQGPELLIRYENEEAVDDSQLPKDRFSAERLKGVDSTLKIQPAELGDSAVYLCASSPGSHNEQFFGPGTRLTVL.